These 9 T cell receptor beta chains were sequenced from one sample in a study of T cell repertoires in cytomegalovirus infection. TCRdb re-called the reads with MiXCR, one entry per CDR3 protein. This table has around 71,000 distinct CDR3 sequences, roughly 22% appearing once. These receptors' antigens are unknown. Source: CD8+ T cells from cultured PBMCs, taken from culture after CMV antigen stimulation. These receptors all come from a human donor in good health (CMV status not recorded). Some clones in this sample may be carry-over from other donors' samples.

The V call is TRBV7-2, the J call TRBJ2-3; 9 nucleotides align to TRBD1. Germline lookup yields CDR1 SGHTA and CDR2 FQGNSA. The ends lost 5 bases at V and 3 bases at J; junction bases unmatched: 9. The CDR3 runs 16 residues. CDR3 coding DNA: TGTGCCAGCAGCGACCGGACAGGGGTCGTTACAGATACGCAGTATTTT. The encoded protein is CASSDRTGVVTDTQYF.

V usage is TRBV4-1 and J usage is TRBJ1-5; D uncertain. The CDR3 loop spans 16 amino acids. CDR1 is MGHRA, CDR2 YSYEKL, per germline. The V gene lost 3 bases and the J gene lost 0 bases, with 12 bases spanning the gap. The CDR3 sequence: CASSQRRGTSNQPQHF. In DNA, the CDR3 is TGCGCCAGCAGCCAGAGACGCGGAACTAGCAATCAGCCCCAGCATTTT.

The V and J genes are TRBV12-3 or TRBV12-4 and TRBJ2-1, with 8 bases identical to TRBD2. This CDR3 is 15 amino acids long. V trimming: 5 bases; J trimming: 8 bases; junction bases outside the gene matches: 11. CDR3 residues: CASSQTSVSEDEQFF. Written as DNA, the CDR3 is TGTGCCAGCAGTCAGACTAGCGTCTCGGAGGATGAGCAGTTCTTC.

There are a few counts of this clonotype. The V and J genes are TRBV4-1 and TRBJ1-3, with D tentatively TRBD1 (5 bases). CDR3 length: 13 amino acids. Germline V gene lookup returns CDR1 MGHRA and CDR2 YSYEKL. Trimming removed 4 bases from V and 7 bases from J, with 11 bases in between. DNA of the CDR3: TGCGCCAGCAGCCCGGGGGACCGGAACACCATATATTTT. This encodes CASSPGDRNTIYF.

J is TRBJ1-1 and V is TRBV29-1; 9 bases match TRBD1. Germline V gene data show CDR1 as SQVTM and CDR2 as ANQGSEA. This CDR3 has 16 amino acids. The V segment lost 2 bases and the J segment 3 bases; nucleotides outside the gene matches: 10. CDR3 residues: CSVERYGRTGDTEAFF. In DNA form, the CDR3 reads TGCAGCGTTGAAAGATATGGAAGGACAGGGGACACTGAAGCTTTCTTT.

This clonotype was seen a few times. The gene calls are TRBV11-3 and TRBJ2-1, with 11 bases matching TRBD1. Trimming removed 1 base from V and 3 bases from J; junction bases left unmatched: 5. CDR1 is SGHNT and CDR2 is YENEEA in the germline V gene. This CDR3 has 17 residues. The CDR3 DNA sequence: TGTGCCAGCAGCTTAGGGGACAGGGGGTACTACTACAATGAGCAGTTCTTC. Translation: CASSLGDRGYYYNEQFF.

This clonotype was picked up many times. V is TRBV7-9 and J is TRBJ2-5, with a tentative D call TRBD2 (5 bases). CDR1 and CDR2 from the germline V gene are SEHNR and FQNEAQ (reference sequence). The CDR3 spans 17 residues. V lost 7 bases to trimming and J lost 2 bases, with 23 bases between them. CDR3 in amino acids: CASTNGMGNEGQETQYF. CDR3 coding DNA: TGTGCCAGCACCAACGGGATGGGGAACGAAGGACAAGAGACCCAGTACTTC.

The chain employs TRBV7-9 and TRBJ2-7; 9 bases line up with TRBD1. The CDR3 contains 15 residues. Germline CDR1 is SEHNR and CDR2 is FQNEAQ (reference sequence). Losses at the gene ends were 5 bases for V and 3 bases for J; bases not matched to a gene: 8. The CDR3 spells CASSRRDRALYEQYF. In nucleotides, the CDR3 is TGTGCCAGCAGCCGCCGGGACAGGGCCCTCTACGAGCAGTACTTC.

This clonotype turned up a few times. The rearrangement joins TRBV14 to TRBJ1-1; the D is unclear. Trimming pared 0 bases from V and 1 base from J, leaving 9 bases between. Germline CDR1 is SGHDN and CDR2 is FVKESK. The CDR3 runs 15 residues. CDR3 in amino acids: CASSQDSGENTEAFF. CDR3 in DNA: TGTGCCAGCAGCCAAGATTCCGGGGAGAACACTGAAGCTTTCTTT.